This TCR beta chain was obtained from a study of CD8+ T cells in alopecia areata. In the study overall: Oral tofacitinib, 5 to 10 mg twice daily, was given in an open-label trial.

RNA was extracted and reverse transcribed into cDNA as the sequencing template. Generated by immunoSEQ multiplex PCR, the TCRdb table keeps only in-frame clones and is missing some. The sample has some 170,000 clones; about 61% are singletons. J was trimmed by 6 bases and V by 4 bases; bases with no gene match: 4. This CDR3 comprises 13 residues. Germline V gives CDR1 MNHEY, CDR2 SMNVEV (reference sequence). In this sample, this clone turned up a few times. Its target is not known. General observations from the study: Persistence in scalp and blood during tofacitinib was observed for many expanded lesional clones.

Treatment of the sample: oral pan-JAK inhibitor, 5-10 mg twice daily. This chain uses TRBV27 with TRBJ1-2, with TRBD1 matching over 8 bases. Sequenced material: CD4+ T cells sorted from blood, taken between weeks 55 and 65, from a patient treated with tofacitinib. The clonotype was recovered from a human donor with alopecia areata. CDR3 coding DNA: TGTGCCAGCAGTTCCATGACAGGGGATGGCTACACCTTC. Amino acids: CASSSMTGDGYTF.